This passage covers 9 T cell receptor beta chains from one sample sequenced in a study of T-cell reconstitution after alpha-beta-depleted transplantation in children (dated by TCRdb to 2015 to 2016). Libraries were prepared through PCR. Sequencing took place on an Illumina HiSeq 2500. To normalize quantification of the TCRbeta repertoire, the TCR libraries were built with molecular barcoding that relied on unique molecular identifiers. TCRdb's own reprocessing of the public reads used fastp at Q25 and MiXCR and kept productive beta chains. Entries that share a CDR3 protein sequence are merged under the most common genes and DNA. Counted in this sample were roughly 500,000 distinct CDR3 sequences; approximately 10% of them appeared once. The ten largest account for 2% of the sample. The treatment or condition label, read with the paper, signifies: allogeneic hematopoietic cell transplantation with graft depleted of TCRalphabeta T cells and CD19 B cells.

The material was PBMCs, obtained before TCRalphabeta/CD19-depleted stem cell transplant. Receptors were obtained from a child aged 2-15 years with inherited bone marrow failure, due to receive a stem cell transplant.

This clonotype was seen many times. The chain is built from TRBV6-5 and TRBJ1-2, with 9 bases aligning to TRBD1. Germline V gives CDR1 MNHEY, CDR2 SVGAGI. The CDR3 is 14 amino acids. The junction had 3 bases not matched to a gene; V was cut back by 2 bases and J by 5 bases. CDR3 DNA sequence: TGTGCCAGCAGTTACCAGGGACAGGGATATGGCTACACCTTC. Protein sequence: CASSYQGQGYGYTF.

This clonotype has a count of ten or more. The chain couples TRBV19 to TRBJ2-7; D remains unclear. The CDR3 totals 13 residues. V lost 3 bases and J 3 bases, leaving 9 bases between the germline ends. Germline lookup yields CDR1 LNHDA and CDR2 SQIVND (reference sequence). CDR3 DNA: TGTGCCAGTAGTATCCAGCGAGGCTACGAGCAGTACTTC. Protein sequence: CASSIQRGYEQYF.

This clonotype was seen ten or more times. This chain joins TRBV2 and TRBJ1-1, with unresolved D. The CDR3 totals 12 residues. Per the germline V gene, CDR1 is SNHLY and CDR2 is FYNNEI. In nucleotides, the CDR3 is TGTGCTAGCTCAGACATCCCCTCTGAAGCTTTCTTT. Translation gives CASSDIPSEAFF.

This clonotype was observed many times. The rearrangement joins TRBV7-9 to TRBJ2-7; 7 positions agree with TRBD1. Per germline, CDR1 SEHNR and CDR2 FQNEAQ (reference sequence). This CDR3 region has 15 residues. J was trimmed by 2 bases and V by 5 bases; bases with no gene match: 9. The chain's CDR3 is CASSQTGTATYEQYF. The CDR3 bases are TGTGCCAGCAGCCAGACCGGGACAGCGACCTACGAGCAGTACTTC.

The table lists this clonotype with many counts. This chain links TRBV24-1 with TRBJ2-4; D ambiguous. The CDR3 sequence is 12 residues long. Deletions cut 5 bases from V and 5 bases from J, with 6 bases between. CDR1 KGHDR and CDR2 SFDVKD come from the germline V gene. The CDR3 is CATSGPENIQYF. The CDR3 nucleotides are TGTGCCACCAGTGGCCCAGAAAACATTCAGTACTTC.

This clonotype has at least ten counts. The chain has TRBV4-3 and TRBJ1-4; D is perhaps TRBD1 (6 bases). This CDR3 is built from 15 residues. Germline values: CDR1 LGHNA, CDR2 YSLEER. With 3 bases removed from V and 5 bases from J, the gap between germline ends came to 13 bases. The CDR3 region has the DNA TGCGCCAGCAGCCATCACCACAGGGCCAATGAAAAACTGTTTTTT. It codes for CASSHHHRANEKLFF.

This clonotype was detected many times. The CDR3 is CATLTGDGYTF. The DNA for the CDR3 is TGTGCCACGTTGACAGGAGACGGCTACACCTTC. This chain joins TRBV19 and TRBJ1-2; D might be TRBD1 (6 bases). The CDR3 has 11 residues. Between the trimmed V and J ends, which lost 10 bases and 8 bases, there was a span of 14 bases. CDR1 LNHDA and CDR2 SQIVND come from the germline V gene (reference sequence).

This clonotype has a count of ten or more. The chain links TRBV6-2 or TRBV6-3 to TRBJ2-1; weak D call: TRBD1 (6 bases). The CDR3 is 16 amino acids. Trimming removed 4 bases from V and 0 bases from J, with 13 bases in between. The germline gives CDR1 MNHEY, CDR2 SVGEGT. In DNA form, the CDR3 reads TGTGCCAGCAGTTCCCCCGGGACACCCTCCTACAATGAGCAGTTCTTC. Translation gives CASSSPGTPSYNEQFF.

The chain has TRBV20-1 and TRBJ2-3; D might be TRBD2 (7 bases). V was trimmed by 4 bases and J by 3 bases, leaving 17 bases between them. CDR3 length: 15 amino acids. Per the germline V gene, CDR1 is DFQATT and CDR2 is SNEGSKA (reference sequence). CDR3 in amino acids: CSAKPGGGGTDTQYF. The CDR3 DNA follows: TGCAGTGCTAAGCCCGGGGGCGGGGGAACAGATACGCAGTATTTT.